Below, 5 T cell receptor beta chains from the same sample are listed, as sequenced in a study of blood T cell repertoires in COVID-19. Sequencing used immunoSEQ multiplex PCR; TCRdb keeps in-frame clones, though not all of them. This sample yields roughly 500,000 clones, of which 88% are seen a single time; under 9.5% belongs to the top ten. The sequencing input was PBMCs or T cells enriched from blood (not recorded which). The source is a woman in her sixties who had recovered from COVID-19.

This clone was recorded once. Here the CDR3 DNA reads TGCAGCCATAGACGGGATACTGAAGCTTTCTTT. This encodes CSHRRDTEAFF. The chain employs TRBV20-1 and TRBJ1-1; D is ambiguous. Germline CDR1 reads DFQATT; CDR2 reads SNEGSKA (reference sequence). The CDR3 has 11 amino acids.

Only one count was recorded for this clone. This chain links TRBV27 with TRBJ1-1; 8 bases fit TRBD1. CDR1 is MNHEY and CDR2 is SMNVEV in the germline V gene (reference sequence). The CDR3 is made up of 14 amino acids. J lost 1 base, V lost 5 bases, and 3 bases had no gene match. The CDR3 DNA follows: TGTGCCAGCAGTCAACAGGGGGAGAACACTGAAGCTTTCTTT. This sequence encodes CASSQQGENTEAFF.

The genes are TRBV9 and TRBJ2-1, with D tentatively TRBD2 (6 bases). Trimming removed 4 bases from V and 0 bases from J, with 17 bases in between. Germline lookup yields CDR1 SGDLS and CDR2 YYNGEE. This CDR3 has 17 amino acids. The CDR3 DNA reads TGTGCCAGCAGCAATCTAGCGTCCCCAAGCTCCTACAATGAGCAGTTCTTC. The encoded protein is CASSNLASPSSYNEQFF. The full variable domain, with the rest looked up from reference TRBV9 and TRBJ2-1, is DSGVTQTPKHLITATGQRVTLRCSPRSGDLSVYWYQQSLDQGLQFLIQYYNGEERAKGNILERFSAQQFPDLHSELNLSSLELGDSALYFCASSNLASPSSYNEQFFGPGTRLTVL.

This chain uses TRBV6-5 with TRBJ2-6; the D gene is possibly TRBD1 (5 bases). The CDR3 is made up of 16 amino acids. Between the trimmed V and J ends, which lost 0 bases and 4 bases, there was a span of 10 bases. Germline V gene sequence: CDR1 MNHEY, CDR2 SVGAGI. This CDR3 reads CASSYSTETGANVLTF. The CDR3 DNA reads as TGTGCCAGCAGTTACTCGACAGAGACCGGGGCCAACGTCCTGACTTTC.

The chain has TRBV12-3 or TRBV12-4 and TRBJ1-2; D may be TRBD1 (5 bases). The V end was cut by 6 bases, the J end by 2 bases, with 7 bases between. The CDR3 length is 12 residues. Here the CDR3 reads CASSRGNYGYTF. CDR3 sequence (DNA): TGTGCCAGCAGCCGGGGGAACTATGGCTACACCTTC.